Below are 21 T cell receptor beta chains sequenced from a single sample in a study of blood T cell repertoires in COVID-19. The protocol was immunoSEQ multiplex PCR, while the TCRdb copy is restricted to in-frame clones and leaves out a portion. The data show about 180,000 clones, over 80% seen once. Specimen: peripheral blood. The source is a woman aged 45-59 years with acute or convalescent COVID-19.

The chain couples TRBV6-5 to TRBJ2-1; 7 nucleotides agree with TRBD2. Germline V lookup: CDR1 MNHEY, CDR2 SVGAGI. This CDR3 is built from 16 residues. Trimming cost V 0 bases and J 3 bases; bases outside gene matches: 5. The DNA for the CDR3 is TGTGCCAGCAGTTACTCCAGAGCGGGAAGCTACAATGAGCAGTTCTTC. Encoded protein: CASSYSRAGSYNEQFF.

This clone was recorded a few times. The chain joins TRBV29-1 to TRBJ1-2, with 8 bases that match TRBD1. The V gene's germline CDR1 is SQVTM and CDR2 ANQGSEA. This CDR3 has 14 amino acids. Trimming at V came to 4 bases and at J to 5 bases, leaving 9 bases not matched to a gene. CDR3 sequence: CSVVSTGVKYGYTF. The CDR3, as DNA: TGCAGCGTTGTTTCGACAGGGGTGAAATATGGCTACACCTTC.

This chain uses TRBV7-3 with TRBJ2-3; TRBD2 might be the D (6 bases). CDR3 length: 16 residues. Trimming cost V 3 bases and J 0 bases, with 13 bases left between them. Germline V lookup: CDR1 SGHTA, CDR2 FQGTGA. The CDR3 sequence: CASSFQAGTSTDTQYF. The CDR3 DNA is TGTGCCAGCAGCTTCCAAGCGGGTACGAGCACAGATACGCAGTATTTT.

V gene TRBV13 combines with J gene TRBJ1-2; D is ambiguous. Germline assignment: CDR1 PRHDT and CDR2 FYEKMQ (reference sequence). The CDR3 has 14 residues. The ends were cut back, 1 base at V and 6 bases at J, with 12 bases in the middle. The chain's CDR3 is CASSLAVPRHGYTF. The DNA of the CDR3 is TGTGCCAGCAGCTTAGCTGTGCCGAGGCATGGCTACACCTTC. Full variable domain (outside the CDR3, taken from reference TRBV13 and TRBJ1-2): AAGVIQSPRHLIKEKRETATLKCYPIPRHDTVYWYQQGPGQDPQFLISFYEKMQSDKGSIPDRFSAQQFSDYHSELNMSSLELGDSALYFCASSLAVPRHGYTFGSGTRLTVV.

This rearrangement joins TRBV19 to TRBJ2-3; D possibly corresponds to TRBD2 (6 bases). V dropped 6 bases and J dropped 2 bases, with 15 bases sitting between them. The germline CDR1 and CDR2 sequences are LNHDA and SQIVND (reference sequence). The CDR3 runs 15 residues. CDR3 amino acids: CASSMGGGLTDTQYF. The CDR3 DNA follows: TGTGCCAGTAGCATGGGAGGAGGGCTCACAGATACGCAGTATTTT.

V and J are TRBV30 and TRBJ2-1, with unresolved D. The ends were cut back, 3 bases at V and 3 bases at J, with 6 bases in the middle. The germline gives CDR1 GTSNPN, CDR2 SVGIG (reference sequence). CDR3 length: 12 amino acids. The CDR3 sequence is CAWSLLYNEQFF. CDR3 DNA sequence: TGTGCCTGGAGCCTTCTCTACAATGAGCAGTTCTTC.

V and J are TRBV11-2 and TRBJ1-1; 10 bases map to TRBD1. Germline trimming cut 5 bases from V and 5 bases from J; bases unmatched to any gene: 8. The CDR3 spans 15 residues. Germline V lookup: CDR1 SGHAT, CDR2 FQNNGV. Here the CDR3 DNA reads TGTGCCAGCAGCCCCCGACAGGGGGCTTGGACTGAAGCTTTCTTT. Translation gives CASSPRQGAWTEAFF.

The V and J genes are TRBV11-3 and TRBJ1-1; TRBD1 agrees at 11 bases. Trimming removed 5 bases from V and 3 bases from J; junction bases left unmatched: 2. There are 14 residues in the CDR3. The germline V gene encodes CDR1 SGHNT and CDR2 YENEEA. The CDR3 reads CASSRGQGDTEAFF. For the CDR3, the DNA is TGTGCCAGCAGCAGGGGACAGGGGGACACTGAAGCTTTCTTT.

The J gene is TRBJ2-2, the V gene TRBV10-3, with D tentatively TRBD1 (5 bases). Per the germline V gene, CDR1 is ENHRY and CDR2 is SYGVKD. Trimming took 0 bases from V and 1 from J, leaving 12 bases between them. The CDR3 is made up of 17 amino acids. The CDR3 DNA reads TGTGCCATCAGTGAGTCGACCGTGGGGCGGAACACCGGGGAGCTGTTTTTT. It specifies CAISESTVGRNTGELFF.

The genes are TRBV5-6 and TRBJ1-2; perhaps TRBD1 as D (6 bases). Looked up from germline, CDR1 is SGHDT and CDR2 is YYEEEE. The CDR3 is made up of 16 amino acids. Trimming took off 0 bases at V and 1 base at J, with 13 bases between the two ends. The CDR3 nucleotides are TGTGCCAGCAGCTTGGCACGTCAGGGGAATAACTATGGCTACACCTTC. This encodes CASSLARQGNNYGYTF.

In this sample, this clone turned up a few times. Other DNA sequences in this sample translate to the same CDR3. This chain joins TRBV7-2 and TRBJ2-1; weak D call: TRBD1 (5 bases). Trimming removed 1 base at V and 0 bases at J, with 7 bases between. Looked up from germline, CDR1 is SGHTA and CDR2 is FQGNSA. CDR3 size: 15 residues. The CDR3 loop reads CASSLGQGSYNEQFF. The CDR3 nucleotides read TGTGCCAGCAGCTTAGGTCAGGGCTCCTACAATGAGCAGTTCTTC.

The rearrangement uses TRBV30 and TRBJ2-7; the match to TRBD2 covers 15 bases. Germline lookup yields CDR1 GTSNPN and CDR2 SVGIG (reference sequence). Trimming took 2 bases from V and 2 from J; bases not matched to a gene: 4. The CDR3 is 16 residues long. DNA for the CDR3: TGTGCCTGGAGTAAAGGACTAGCGGGGGGGCCCTACGAGCAGTACTTC. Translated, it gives CAWSKGLAGGPYEQYF.

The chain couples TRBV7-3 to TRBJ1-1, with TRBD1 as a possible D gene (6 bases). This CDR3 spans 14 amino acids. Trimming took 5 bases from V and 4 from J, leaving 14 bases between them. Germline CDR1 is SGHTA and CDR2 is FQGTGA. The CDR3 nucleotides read TGTGCCAGCAGCAGCACAGGGTTAGGCACTGAAGCTTTCTTT. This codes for CASSSTGLGTEAFF. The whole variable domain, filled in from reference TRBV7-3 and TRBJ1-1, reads GAGVSQTPSNKVTEKGKYVELRCDPISGHTALYWYRQSLGQGPEFLIYFQGTGAADDSGLPNDRFFAVRPEGSVSTLKIQRTERGDSAVYLCASSSTGLGTEAFFGQGTRLTVV.

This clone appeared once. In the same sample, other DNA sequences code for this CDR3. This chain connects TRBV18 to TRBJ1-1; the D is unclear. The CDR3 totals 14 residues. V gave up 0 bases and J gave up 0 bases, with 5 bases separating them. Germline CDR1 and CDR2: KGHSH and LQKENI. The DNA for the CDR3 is TGTGCCAGCTCACCACCGTCGGTGAACACTGAAGCTTTCTTT. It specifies CASSPPSVNTEAFF. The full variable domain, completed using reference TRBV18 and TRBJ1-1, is NAGVMQNPRHLVRRRGQEARLRCSPMKGHSHVYWYRQLPEEGLKFMVYLQKENIIDESGMPKERFSAEFPKEGPSILRIQQVVRGDSAAYFCASSPPSVNTEAFFGQGTRLTVV.

The CDR3 spells CASSYTSGFGGTDTQYF. The CDR3 DNA is TGCGCCAGCAGCTATACTAGCGGATTTGGGGGAACAGATACGCAGTATTTT. The chain has TRBV5-1 and TRBJ2-3; TRBD2 matches 8 bases. The V gene's germline CDR1 is SGHRS and CDR2 YFSETQ. With 3 bases clipped from V and 3 bases from J, the junction kept 12 bases outside the gene matches. The CDR3 consists of 17 residues.

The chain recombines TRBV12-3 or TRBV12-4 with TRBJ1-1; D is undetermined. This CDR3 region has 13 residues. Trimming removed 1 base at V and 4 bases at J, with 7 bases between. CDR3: CASSLVYGTEAFF. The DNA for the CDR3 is TGTGCCAGCAGTTTAGTATACGGCACTGAAGCTTTCTTT.

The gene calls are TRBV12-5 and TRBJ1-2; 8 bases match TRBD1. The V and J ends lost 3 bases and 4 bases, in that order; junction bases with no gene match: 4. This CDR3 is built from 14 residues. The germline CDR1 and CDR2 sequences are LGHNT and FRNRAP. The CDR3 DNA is TGTGCTAGTGGTTTACAGGGGGAAAGCTATGGCTACACCTTC. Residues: CASGLQGESYGYTF.

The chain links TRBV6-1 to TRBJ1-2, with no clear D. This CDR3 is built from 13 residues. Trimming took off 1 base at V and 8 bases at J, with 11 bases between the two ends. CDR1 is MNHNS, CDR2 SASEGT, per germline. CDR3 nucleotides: TGTGCCAGCAGTGAAGAGTCAGGAGGCGGCTACACCTTC. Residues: CASSEESGGGYTF.

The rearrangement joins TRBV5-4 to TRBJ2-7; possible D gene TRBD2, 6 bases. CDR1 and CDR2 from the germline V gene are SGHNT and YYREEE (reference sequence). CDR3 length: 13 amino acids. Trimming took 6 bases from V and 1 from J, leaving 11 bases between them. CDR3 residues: CASTHSGSYEQYF. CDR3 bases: TGTGCCAGCACCCATAGCGGTTCCTACGAGCAGTACTTC.

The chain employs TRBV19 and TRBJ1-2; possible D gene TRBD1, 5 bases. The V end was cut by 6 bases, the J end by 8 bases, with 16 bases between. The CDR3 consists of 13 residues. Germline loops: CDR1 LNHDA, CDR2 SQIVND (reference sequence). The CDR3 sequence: CASSEQGEGGYTF. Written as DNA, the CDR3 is TGTGCCAGTAGCGAGCAGGGTGAAGGGGGCTACACCTTC.

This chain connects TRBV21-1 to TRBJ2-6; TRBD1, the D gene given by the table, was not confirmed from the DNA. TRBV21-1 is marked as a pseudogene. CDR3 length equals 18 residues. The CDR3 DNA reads TGTGCCAGCAGCAAAGGAGGACAGGTTCTCTCTGGGGCCAACGTCCTGACTTTC. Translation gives CASSKGGQVLSGANVLTF.